Described below is a single T cell receptor beta chain sequence and its context. This clonotype has a handful of counts. What antigen it recognizes has not been identified. The sample holds no much larger clone one base away, and base qualities are not on file. The data belong to a study of T-cell memory formation after mild COVID-19 (dated by TCRdb to about 2021). At the level of the whole study: TCR sequence clusters from the two donors were found to be largely donor specific. In two donors, T-cell clones that expanded and contracted after mild COVID-19 were followed by sequencing TCRalpha and TCRbeta repertoires longitudinally. The cohort was made up of two young adult volunteers, one female and one male, who were previously healthy. Results and caveats for the whole study, not just this receptor: Balanced CD4/CD8 phenotypes were observed for clones contracting from day 15 to 85, whereas a bias towards CD4+ was observed for a second wave of clones expanding from day 15 to 37. The study included only a couple of mild cases, and larger cohorts that include severe cases with pre-infection samples were judged to be necessary. Some responding clones were detected in pre-infection memory, which suggested that pre-existing cross-reactive memory T cells had joined the SARS-CoV-2 response. Contracting CD4+ clones turned up mainly in the CM and EM memory subsets, whereas EMRA was where CD8+ clones were enriched. The second-wave clones that peaked on day 37 were not confirmed to be SARS-CoV-2 specific.

Ficoll-Paque density gradient centrifugation was the method used to isolate PBMCs. These reads were obtained on an Illumina NovaSeq 6000. cDNA libraries for TCRalpha and TCRbeta were prepared by 5'RACE using constant-segment primers, with sample barcodes and unique molecular identifiers added. Trizol reagent was used to extract RNA from every sample. Library amplification was performed in two PCR steps, and a second sample barcode and Illumina TruSeq adapters were introduced in the second step. The libraries were sequenced on an Illumina NovaSeq using 2 x 150 bp paired-end reads. In the paper's pipeline: With migec v1.2.7, reads were demultiplexed and then collapsed into UMI-guided consensus sequences. Using mixcr v2.1.11, UMI consensuses were aligned to TRA and TRB V and J templates and then assembled into clonotypes. A clonotype was counted as expanded or contracted only if both edgeR and NoisET called the change significant, with noise models trained on biological replicates. For edgeR calls, the thresholds were a false discovery rate-adjusted p below 0.01 and a log2 fold-change of 1. As an exploratory analysis of dynamics, PCA with hierarchical clustering was applied to max-normalized trajectories of the 1000 most abundant clonotypes. Separately sequenced CD4+ and CD8+ repertoires were used to assign a CD4 or CD8 phenotype to each responding clone. TCRdb reworked the public reads: Q25 trimming with fastp, MiXCR clone assembly, productive beta chains retained. Each CDR3 protein appears once, grouped with its most common genes and DNA. These V and J calls derive from TCRdb rather than the authors' analysis. The sample table contains about 57,000 distinct CDR3 sequences; only one count was recorded for 10% to 15% of them. The ten largest account for 24% of the sample.

Spanning cysteine to phenylalanine, the CDR3 consists of 17 amino acids. This entry keeps only the CDR3 DNA: 51 bases, framed from base 1. The germline V gene encodes CDR1 LGHNA and CDR2 YSLEER. V drops 0 bases and J drops 4 bases, leaving 13 bases in between. The chain uses TRBV4-3 and TRBJ2-6; the D gene identity is not certain. The source is a man in his late teens or twenties who had mild COVID-19 (a few samples of this study predate the infection). The sample titles of this study are shuffled in the database, so cell type and time point are left out; the donor was told from shared clones. Sequencing input: PBMCs or a T cell subset sorted from them (not recorded which). This receptor carries the CDR3 CASSQDLKGSGANVLTF. The DNA is as follows: TGCGCCAGCAGCCAAGATCTGAAAGGTTCCGGGGCCAACGTCCTGACTTTC.